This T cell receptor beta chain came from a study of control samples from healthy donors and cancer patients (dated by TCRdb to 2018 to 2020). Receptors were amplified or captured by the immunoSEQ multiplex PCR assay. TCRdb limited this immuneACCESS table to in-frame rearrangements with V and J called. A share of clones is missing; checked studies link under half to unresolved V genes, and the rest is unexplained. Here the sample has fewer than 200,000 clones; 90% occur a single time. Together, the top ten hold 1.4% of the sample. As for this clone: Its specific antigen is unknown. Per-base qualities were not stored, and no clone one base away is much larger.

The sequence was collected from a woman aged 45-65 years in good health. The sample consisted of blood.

The CDR3 has the sequence CASSPGVHTGELFF. The base sequence is TGTGCCAGCTCACCCGGGGTTCACACCGGGGAGCTGTTTTTT. Rearrangement joined TRBV18 to TRBJ2-2; the D gene is possibly TRBD2, with 5 bases matching. The CDR1 and CDR2 encoded by the germline V gene are KGHSH and LQKENI. Spanning cysteine to phenylalanine, the CDR3 consists of 14 amino acids. The only DNA kept is the CDR3, 42 bases in frame from the first base. V sheds 3 bases and J sheds 3 bases, leaving 8 bases between their ends.